The 10 T cell receptor beta chains below all came from one sample that was sequenced in a study of chronic HIV infection and antiretroviral therapy. Each CDR3 protein gets one entry after TCRdb re-called the 5' RACE reads with MiXCR. The table has 40,000 to 50,000 distinct CDR3 sequences, 19% seen once. Sequencing was performed on peripheral blood. The receptors originated from an adult who had HIV and had not received antiretroviral therapy, or was an uninfected healthy control (not recorded which).

The V gene is TRBV10-2, the J gene TRBJ1-4; perhaps TRBD1 as D (5 bases). The CDR3 runs to 16 residues. Trimming stripped 0 bases from V and 2 bases from J, with 10 bases between. Per germline, CDR1 WSHSY and CDR2 SAAADI. CDR3 region: CASSESWKGTNEKLFF. CDR3 sequence (DNA): TGCGCCAGCAGTGAGTCGTGGAAGGGGACTAATGAAAAACTGTTTTTT.

This clonotype was detected a few times. The rearrangement links TRBV30 to TRBJ2-7; 10 nucleotides align to TRBD1. This CDR3 has 16 residues. J was trimmed by 1 base and V by 1 base; bases with no gene match: 7. In germline, CDR1 is GTSNPN, CDR2 SVGIG (reference sequence). CDR3 nucleotide sequence: TGTGCCTGGAGTGCCTGGGGGACAGGGGATTCCTACGAGCAGTACTTC. It yields the protein CAWSAWGTGDSYEQYF.

This clonotype was found a few times. This chain uses TRBV29-1 with TRBJ2-7, with D uncertain. With 2 bases removed from V and 5 bases from J, the gap between germline ends came to 10 bases. The CDR3 extends over 12 amino acids. Germline CDR1 reads SQVTM; CDR2 reads ANQGSEA. CDR3 residues: CSVERGINEQYF. The CDR3 region has the DNA TGCAGCGTTGAACGCGGTATCAACGAGCAGTACTTC.

V and J are TRBV27 and TRBJ2-5; D is possibly TRBD2 (6 bases). CDR3 size: 12 residues. V lost 4 bases and J lost 4, with 7 bases in between. Germline-derived CDR1 and CDR2 are MNHEY and SMNVEV (reference sequence). The CDR3 DNA sequence: TGTGCCAGCAGTTCGGGGGTAGAGACCCAGTACTTC. It translates to CASSSGVETQYF.

This chain joins TRBV9 and TRBJ2-3, with TRBD2 identical over 8 bases. This CDR3 has 15 amino acids. Trimming cost V 4 bases and J 5 bases; bases outside gene matches: 9. CDR1 is SGDLS, CDR2 YYNGEE, per germline. CDR3 region: CASSLIGLAQDTQYF. The DNA of the CDR3 is TGTGCCAGCAGCCTTATTGGACTAGCCCAAGATACGCAGTATTTT.

A few counts support this clonotype. The chain couples TRBV20-1 to TRBJ1-2; 9 bases map to TRBD1. The germline V gene has CDR1 DFQATT and CDR2 SNEGSKA (reference sequence). Trimming removed 6 bases from V and 0 bases from J; junction bases left unmatched: 8. The CDR3 length is 15 residues. CDR3 nucleotide sequence: TGCAGTGCCTCCGGGACAGGGTACCCTAACTATGGCTACACCTTC. Translated, it gives CSASGTGYPNYGYTF.

The chain combines TRBV6-5 with TRBJ2-7; 7 nucleotides align to TRBD1. From germline, CDR1 is MNHEY and CDR2 SVGAGI. The CDR3 is 14 residues long. The junction had 7 bases not matched to a gene; V was cut back by 6 bases and J by 2 bases. CDR3 protein: CASSKTGRAYEQYF. In DNA, the CDR3 is TGTGCCAGCAGCAAGACAGGGCGGGCCTACGAGCAGTACTTC.

The chain recombines TRBV7-8 with TRBJ2-7; tentative D call: TRBD2 (6 bases). V shed 5 bases and J shed 7 bases, with 15 bases lying between them. Germline V gene sequence: CDR1 SGHVS, CDR2 FQNEAQ. The CDR3 totals 13 residues. CDR3 nucleotide sequence: TGTGCCAGCAGCCGCGGGGCCCGACGGGAGCAGTACTTC. Its protein is CASSRGARREQYF. Looking up the rest from reference TRBV7-8 and TRBJ2-7 gives the full variable domain: GAGVSQSPRYKVAKRGQDVALRCDPISGHVSLFWYQQALGQGPEFLTYFQNEAQLDKSGLPSDRFFAERPEGSVSTLKIQRTQQEDSAVYLCASSRGARREQYFGPGTRLTVT.

J is TRBJ2-1 and V is TRBV9, with 12 positions matching TRBD2. V gave up 7 bases and J gave up 8 bases; unmatched junction bases: 16. The CDR3 loop spans 17 amino acids. Germline assignment: CDR1 SGDLS and CDR2 YYNGEE. CDR3 loop: CASRRGAGLAGSDEQFF. Here the CDR3 DNA reads TGTGCCAGCCGTCGGGGAGCCGGACTAGCGGGATCGGATGAGCAGTTCTTC.

This clonotype was counted only a few times. The genes are TRBV11-3 and TRBJ2-1; 10 nucleotides align to TRBD2. After removal of 2 bases from V and 10 bases from J, the junction contained 5 bases not matched to a gene. This CDR3 contains 14 residues. CDR1 is SGHNT and CDR2 is YENEEA in the germline V gene. The CDR3 is CASSLLPAGGEQFF. The CDR3 DNA reads as TGTGCCAGCAGCTTACTTCCAGCGGGAGGGGAGCAGTTCTTC.